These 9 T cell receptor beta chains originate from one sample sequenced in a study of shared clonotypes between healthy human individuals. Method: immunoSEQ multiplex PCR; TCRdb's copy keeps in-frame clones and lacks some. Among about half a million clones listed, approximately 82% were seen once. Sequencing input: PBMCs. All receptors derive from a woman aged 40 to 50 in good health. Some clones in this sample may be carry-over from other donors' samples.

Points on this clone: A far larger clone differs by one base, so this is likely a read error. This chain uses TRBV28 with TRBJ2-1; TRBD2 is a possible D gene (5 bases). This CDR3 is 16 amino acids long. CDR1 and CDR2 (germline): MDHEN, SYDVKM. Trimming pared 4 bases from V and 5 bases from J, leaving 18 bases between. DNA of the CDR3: TGTGCCAGCAGTTACCCTCACGGAGGTTCCCACAATGAGCAGTTCTTC. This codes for CASSYPHGGSHNEQFF.

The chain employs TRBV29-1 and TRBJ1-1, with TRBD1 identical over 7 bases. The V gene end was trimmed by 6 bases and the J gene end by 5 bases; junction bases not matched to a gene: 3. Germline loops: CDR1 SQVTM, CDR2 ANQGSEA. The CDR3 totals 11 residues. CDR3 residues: CSVQGQTEAFF. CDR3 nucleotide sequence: TGCAGCGTCCAGGGACAGACTGAAGCTTTCTTT.

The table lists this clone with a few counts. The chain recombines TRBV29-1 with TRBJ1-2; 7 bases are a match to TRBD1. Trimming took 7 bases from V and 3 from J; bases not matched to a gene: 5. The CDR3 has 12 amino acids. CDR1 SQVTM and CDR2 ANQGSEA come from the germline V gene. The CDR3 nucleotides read TGCAGCGGACGTACAGGGGACTATGGCTACACCTTC. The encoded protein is CSGRTGDYGYTF.

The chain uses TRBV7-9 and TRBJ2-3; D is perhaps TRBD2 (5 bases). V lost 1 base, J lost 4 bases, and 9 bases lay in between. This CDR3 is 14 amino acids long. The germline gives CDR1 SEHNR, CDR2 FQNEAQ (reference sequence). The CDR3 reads CASSLVGGADTQYF. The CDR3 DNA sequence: TGTGCCAGCAGCTTAGTAGGAGGAGCAGATACGCAGTATTTT.

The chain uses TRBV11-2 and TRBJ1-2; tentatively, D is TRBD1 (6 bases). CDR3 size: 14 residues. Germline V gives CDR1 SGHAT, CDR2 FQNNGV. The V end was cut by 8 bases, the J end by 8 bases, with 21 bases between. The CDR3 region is CASRFTGAANGYTF. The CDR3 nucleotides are TGTGCCAGCCGGTTTACGGGGGCCGCGAACGGCTACACCTTC.

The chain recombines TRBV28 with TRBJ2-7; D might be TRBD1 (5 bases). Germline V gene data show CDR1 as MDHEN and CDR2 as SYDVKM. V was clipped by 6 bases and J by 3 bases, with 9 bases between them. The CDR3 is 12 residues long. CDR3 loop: CASSTDSYEQYF. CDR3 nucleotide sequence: TGTGCCAGCAGCACCGACAGCTACGAGCAGTACTTC.

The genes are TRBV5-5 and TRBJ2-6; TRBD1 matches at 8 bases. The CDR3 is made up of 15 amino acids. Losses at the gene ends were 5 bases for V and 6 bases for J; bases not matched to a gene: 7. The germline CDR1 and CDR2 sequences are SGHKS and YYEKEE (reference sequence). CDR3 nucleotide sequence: TGTGCCAGCAGAGGCGGACAGGGCAAGGCCAACGTCCTGACTTTC. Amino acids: CASRGGQGKANVLTF.

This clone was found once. The CDR3: CASSQSWGYNEQFF. As DNA, the CDR3 is TGTGCCAGCAGCCAGTCATGGGGGTACAATGAGCAGTTCTTC. The chain has TRBV7-2 and TRBJ2-1; perhaps D is TRBD1 or TRBD2 (5 bases each). V gave up 5 bases and J gave up 4 bases, with 12 bases separating them. The length of the CDR3 is 14 residues. Germline V CDR1 and CDR2: SGHTA, FQGNSA.

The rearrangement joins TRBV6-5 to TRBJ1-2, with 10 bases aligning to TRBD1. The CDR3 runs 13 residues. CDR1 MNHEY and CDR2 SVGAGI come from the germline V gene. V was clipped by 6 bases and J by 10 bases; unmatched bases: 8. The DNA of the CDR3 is TGTGCCAGCAGCCGGGACAGGGGATACGACTACACCTTC. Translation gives CASSRDRGYDYTF.